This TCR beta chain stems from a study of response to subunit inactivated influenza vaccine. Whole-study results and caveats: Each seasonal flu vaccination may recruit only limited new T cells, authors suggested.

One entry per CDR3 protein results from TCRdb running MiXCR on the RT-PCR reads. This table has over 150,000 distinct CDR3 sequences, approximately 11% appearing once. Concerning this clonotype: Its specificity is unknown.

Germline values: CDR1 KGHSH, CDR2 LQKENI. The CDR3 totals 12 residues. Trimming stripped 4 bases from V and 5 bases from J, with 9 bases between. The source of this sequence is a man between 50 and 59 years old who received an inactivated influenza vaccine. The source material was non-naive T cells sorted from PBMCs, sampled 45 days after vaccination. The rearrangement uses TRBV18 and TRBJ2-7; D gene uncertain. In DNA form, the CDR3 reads TGTGCCAGCTCACGTGGATTTGACGAGCAGTACTTC. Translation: CASSRGFDEQYF.